This is a list of T cell receptor beta chains from one sample in a study of T cell responses to AZD1222 COVID-19 vaccine. TCRdb's copy holds only in-frame clones and misses some; the assay was immunoSEQ multiplex PCR. The table shows about 120,000 clones, with approximately 90% occurring only once. The material was peripheral blood, obtained on day 0 of AZD1222 vaccination. The receptors were gathered from an adult in good health. The CDR3 runs from the conserved cysteine through the conserved F or W.

J	V	CDR3
TRBJ2-3	TRBV15	CATRARGGHTADTQYF
TRBJ1-1	TRBV9	CASSVGANEAFF
TRBJ1-5	TRBV5-1	CASSPTGYQPQHF
TRBJ1-5	TRBV7-2	CASSIRGRSQPQHF
TRBJ2-5	TRBV9	CASSVGTAQETQYF
TRBJ2-5	TRBV7-8	CASSASHGETQYF
TRBJ2-7	TRBV10-2	CASRGRGTGSYEQYF
TRBJ2-1	TRBV7-3	CASSLVPGLAGGRGTYNEQFF
TRBJ1-6	TRBV7-9	CASSLGQGFYNSPLHF
TRBJ1-2	TRBV6-5	CANSGGVNYGYTF
TRBJ2-7	TRBV13	CASSLATGGSYEQYF
TRBJ1-3	TRBV28	CASVTGGVKGNTIYF
TRBJ2-2	TRBV5-5	CASSLWGHPNTGELFF
TRBJ2-2	TRBV7-9	CASSPPGLAGFETGELFF
TRBJ2-5	TRBV27	CASQGGRYGTQYF
TRBJ1-4	TRBV7-2	CASRVGQGVRSEKLFF
TRBJ2-1	TRBV30	CAWSALLALGLGEQFF
TRBJ2-5	TRBV29-1	CSARGRGKETQYF
TRBJ2-1	TRBV6-5	CASSPSTAAYNEQFF
TRBJ2-7	TRBV6-5	CASSYGSVPHEQYF
TRBJ2-6	TRBV6-1	CASSDRVSGANVLTF
TRBJ1-1	TRBV29-1	CSVLTGGFEAFF
TRBJ1-2	TRBV18	CASSPQANYGYTF
TRBJ1-1	TRBV5-1	CASSATGGAGTEAFF
TRBJ1-1	TRBV5-1	CASSTGTGGSIMNTEAFF
TRBJ2-3	TRBV7-9	CASSPAGRAGDTQYF
TRBJ2-3	TRBV2	CASSEGRGGLNTQYF
TRBJ2-1	TRBV6-2/TRBV6-3	CASSSGLAGGSYNEQFF
TRBJ2-1	TRBV29-1	CSAKNRDTYNEQFF
TRBJ2-1	TRBV11-3	CASSLDRSYNEQFF
TRBJ1-5	TRBV12-5	CASGTSGGLQPQHF
TRBJ2-2	TRBV6-4	CASSGEWNLNTGELFF
TRBJ2-1	TRBV4-2	CASTLSGSSYNEQFF
TRBJ2-1	TRBV7-3	CASSSSGRGYNEQFF
TRBJ2-5	TRBV7-7	CASSMTLQETQYF
TRBJ2-7	TRBV9	CASSVGISYEQYF
TRBJ1-6	TRBV19	CASKGVGIGASPLHF
TRBJ2-1	TRBV19	CASSTGLLGGNEQFF
TRBJ1-5	TRBV9	CASSGLLGQPQHF
TRBJ1-1	TRBV14	CASSQNAGGNTEAFF
TRBJ1-6	TRBV9	CASSVGGTGAYSPLHF
TRBJ1-4	TRBV30	CAWSVNRGNEKLFF
TRBJ1-2	TRBV27	CASSFQVNYGYTF
TRBJ2-7	TRBV27	CASSSRGQKPYEQYF
TRBJ1-5	TRBV25-1	CASSDGNQPQHF
TRBJ2-2	TRBV21-1	CASSPDRSGERPNTGELFF
TRBJ1-5	TRBV19	CASSWAGHTNQPQHF
TRBJ1-1	TRBV18	CASSPPQHTEAFF
TRBJ1-2	TRBV28	CAADLPGTRGYTF
TRBJ1-5	TRBV5-1	CASSPGGWGGQQPQHF
TRBJ2-5	TRBV6-2/TRBV6-3	CASSYPFEAGEETQYF
TRBJ1-4	TRBV27	CASTPSGGHRIEKLFF
TRBJ1-1	TRBV10-1	CASSESELGTFF
TRBJ1-1	TRBV19	CASSTYDTNTEAFF
TRBJ2-2	TRBV15	CATSRDRSPNTGELFF
TRBJ1-1	TRBV2	CASSLAWNTEAFF
TRBJ2-3	TRBV7-9	CASSSGLGAQYF
TRBJ2-5	TRBV27	CASGDSRPRAQYF
TRBJ2-3	TRBV24-1	CATSSQGAIDTQYF